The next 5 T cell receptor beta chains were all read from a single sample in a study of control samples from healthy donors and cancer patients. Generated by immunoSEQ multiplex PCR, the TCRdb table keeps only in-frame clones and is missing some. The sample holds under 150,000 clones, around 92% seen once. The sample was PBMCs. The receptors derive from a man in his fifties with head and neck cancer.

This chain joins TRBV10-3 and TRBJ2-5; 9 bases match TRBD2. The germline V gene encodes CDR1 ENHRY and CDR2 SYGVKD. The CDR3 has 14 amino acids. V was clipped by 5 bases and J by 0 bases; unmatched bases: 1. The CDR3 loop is CAISRLADQETQYF. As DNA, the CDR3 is TGTGCCATCAGTCGACTAGCGGACCAAGAGACCCAGTACTTC.

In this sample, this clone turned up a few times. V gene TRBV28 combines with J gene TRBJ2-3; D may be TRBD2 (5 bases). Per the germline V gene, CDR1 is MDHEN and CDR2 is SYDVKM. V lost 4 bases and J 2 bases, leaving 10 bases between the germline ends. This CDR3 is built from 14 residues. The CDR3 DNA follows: TGTGCCAGCAGTTCGGCGGGTTCCACAGATACGCAGTATTTT. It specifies CASSSAGSTDTQYF.

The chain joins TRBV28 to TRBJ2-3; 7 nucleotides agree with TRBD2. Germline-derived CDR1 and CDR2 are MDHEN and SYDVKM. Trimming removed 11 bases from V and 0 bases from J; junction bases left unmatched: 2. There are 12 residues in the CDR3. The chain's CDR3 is CALGGSTDTQYF. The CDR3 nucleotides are TGTGCCCTGGGAGGGAGCACAGATACGCAGTATTTT.

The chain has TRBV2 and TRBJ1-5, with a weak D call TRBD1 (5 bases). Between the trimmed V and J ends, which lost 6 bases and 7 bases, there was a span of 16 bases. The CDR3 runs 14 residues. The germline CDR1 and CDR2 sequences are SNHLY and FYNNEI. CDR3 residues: CASSGDSGWQPQHF. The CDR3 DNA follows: TGTGCCAGCAGCGGCGACAGCGGATGGCAGCCCCAGCATTTT.

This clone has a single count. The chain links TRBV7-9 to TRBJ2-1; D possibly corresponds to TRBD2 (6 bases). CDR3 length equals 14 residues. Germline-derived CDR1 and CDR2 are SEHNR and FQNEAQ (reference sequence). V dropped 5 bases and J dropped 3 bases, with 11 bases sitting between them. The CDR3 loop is CASSGRGRYNEQFF. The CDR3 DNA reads TGTGCCAGCAGCGGGCGGGGACGCTACAATGAGCAGTTCTTC.